The 10 T cell receptor beta chains below were found in one sample sequenced in a study of T cell responses to AZD1222 COVID-19 vaccine. Some clones are missing from TCRdb's copy, which holds only in-frame ones; the method was immunoSEQ multiplex PCR. This table holds 120,000 to 150,000 clones, 88% found once. The source was peripheral blood, collected on day 0 of AZD1222 vaccination. The receptors were gathered from an adult in good health.

The chain combines TRBV6-2 or TRBV6-3 with TRBJ2-5; tentative D call: TRBD1 (5 bases). V was clipped by 5 bases and J by 4 bases, with 11 bases between them. CDR1 MNHEY and CDR2 SVGEGT come from the germline V gene. This CDR3 region has 13 residues. The CDR3 loop is CASSPGHGETQYF. The DNA for the CDR3 is TGTGCCAGCAGTCCAGGACACGGAGAGACCCAGTACTTC.

The rearrangement uses TRBV5-6 and TRBJ2-7; a possible D gene is TRBD1 (8 bases). Deletions cut 4 bases from V and 6 bases from J, with 20 bases between. The CDR3 has 15 residues. Germline assignment: CDR1 SGHDT and CDR2 YYEEEE. CDR3 residues: CASSGRQGSGGEQYF. CDR3 sequence (DNA): TGTGCCAGCAGCGGGCGACAGGGGTCGGGGGGCGAGCAGTACTTC.

The chain carries TRBV7-2 and TRBJ2-5; D ambiguous. V lost 1 base and J 5 bases, leaving 11 bases between the germline ends. From germline, CDR1 is SGHTA and CDR2 FQGNSA. This CDR3 spans 14 amino acids. In nucleotides, the CDR3 is TGTGCCAGCAGCTTAGGACCCTCGCGGGAGACCCAGTACTTC. It translates to CASSLGPSRETQYF.

The chain recombines TRBV28 with TRBJ1-1; D call uncertain. The CDR3 runs to 11 residues. In germline, CDR1 is MDHEN, CDR2 SYDVKM. Trimming left V 5 bases short and J 9 bases short, with 10 bases between. The CDR3 loop is CASSPTGKAFF. In DNA form, the CDR3 reads TGTGCCAGCAGTCCGACCGGAAAAGCTTTCTTT.

The chain's CDR3 is CAWSSGLGSPLHF. DNA of the CDR3: TGTGCCTGGAGTTCAGGACTCGGTTCACCCCTCCACTTT. The rearrangement links TRBV30 to TRBJ1-6; D is unresolved. V was pared by 2 bases and J by 9 bases, with 11 bases between. The CDR3 covers 13 residues. Per germline, CDR1 GTSNPN and CDR2 SVGIG (reference sequence).

The chain joins TRBV11-2 to TRBJ1-6, with 7 bases that match TRBD1. The CDR3 extends over 15 amino acids. Losses at the gene ends were 4 bases for V and 6 bases for J; bases not matched to a gene: 6. The V gene's germline CDR1 is SGHAT and CDR2 FQNNGV. DNA for the CDR3: TGTGCCAGCAGCTCTCCGAGACAGGGTAATTCACCCCTCCACTTT. This codes for CASSSPRQGNSPLHF.

Only a few counts were recorded for this clone. The J gene is TRBJ1-5, the V gene TRBV21-1. TRBV21-1 is a pseudogene locus. CDR3 length equals 15 residues. The CDR3 loop reads CASSKGGFGNQPQHF. CDR3 coding DNA: TGTGCCAGCAGCAAAGGTGGGTTCGGGAATCAGCCCCAGCATTTT.

V usage is TRBV6-2 or TRBV6-3 and J usage is TRBJ1-1; D is perhaps TRBD1 (5 bases). The CDR3 sequence is 15 residues long. Germline-derived CDR1 and CDR2 are MNHEY and SVGEGT. The germline V and J ends were trimmed by 2 bases and 0 bases, with 10 bases remaining between them. This chain's CDR3 is CASSYRGGMNTEAFF. The DNA of the CDR3 is TGTGCCAGCAGTTACCGGGGCGGGATGAACACTGAAGCTTTCTTT.

The chain joins TRBV9 to TRBJ2-5, with D perhaps TRBD2 (6 bases). Germline CDR1 is SGDLS and CDR2 is YYNGEE. Trimming left V 0 bases short and J 2 bases short, with 17 bases between. This CDR3 region has 17 residues. CDR3 amino acids: CASSVDPQGGAQETQYF. The CDR3 DNA reads TGTGCCAGCAGCGTAGACCCCCAGGGCGGGGCACAAGAGACCCAGTACTTC.

The rearrangement links TRBV3-1 (or the pseudogene TRBV3-2) to TRBJ2-3; 8 bases line up with TRBD2. Germline CDR1 reads LGHDT; CDR2 reads YNNKEL (reference sequence). This CDR3 contains 13 residues. The ends lost 4 bases at V and 4 bases at J; junction bases unmatched: 1. CDR3 residues: CASSPGGADTQYF. The CDR3 coding sequence is TGTGCCAGCAGCCCCGGGGGGGCAGATACGCAGTATTTT.